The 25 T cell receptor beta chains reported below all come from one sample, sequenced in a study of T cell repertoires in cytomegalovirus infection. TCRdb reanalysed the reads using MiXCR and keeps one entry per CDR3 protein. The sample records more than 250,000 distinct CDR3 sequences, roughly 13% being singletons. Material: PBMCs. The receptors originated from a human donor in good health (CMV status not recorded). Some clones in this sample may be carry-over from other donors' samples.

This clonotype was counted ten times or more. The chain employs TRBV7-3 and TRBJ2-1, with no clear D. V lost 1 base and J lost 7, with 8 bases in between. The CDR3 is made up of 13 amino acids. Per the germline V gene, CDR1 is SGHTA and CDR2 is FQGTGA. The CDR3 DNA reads TGTGCCAGCAGCTTAAGCCGTACGAATGAGCAGTTCTTC. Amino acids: CASSLSRTNEQFF.

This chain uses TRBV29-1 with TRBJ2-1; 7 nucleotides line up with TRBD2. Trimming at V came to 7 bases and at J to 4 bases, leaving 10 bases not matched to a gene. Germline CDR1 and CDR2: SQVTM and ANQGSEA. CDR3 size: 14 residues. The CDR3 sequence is CSAGTRGSYNEQFF. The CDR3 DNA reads TGCAGCGCCGGTACTCGCGGGAGTTACAATGAGCAGTTCTTC.

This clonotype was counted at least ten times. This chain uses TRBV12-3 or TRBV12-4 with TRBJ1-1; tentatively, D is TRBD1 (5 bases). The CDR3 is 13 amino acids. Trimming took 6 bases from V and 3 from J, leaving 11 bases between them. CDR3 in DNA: TGTGCCAGCAGCCGACTCAGGGACACTGAAGCTTTCTTT. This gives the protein CASSRLRDTEAFF.

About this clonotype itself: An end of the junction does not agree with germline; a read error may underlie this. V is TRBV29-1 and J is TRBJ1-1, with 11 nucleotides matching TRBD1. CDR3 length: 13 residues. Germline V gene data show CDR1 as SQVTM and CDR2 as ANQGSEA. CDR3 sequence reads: CSVLADRGLEAYF. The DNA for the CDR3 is TGCAGCGTTCTGGCGGACAGGGGGCTTGAAGCTTACTTT.

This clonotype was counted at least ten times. The CDR3 spells CASSLTRALNTGELFF. The DNA for the CDR3 is TGTGCCAGCAGTTTGACGAGGGCATTGAACACCGGGGAGCTGTTTTTT. The chain couples TRBV12-3 or TRBV12-4 to TRBJ2-2; a weak D match, TRBD2 (5 bases). The CDR3 covers 16 residues. V was pared by 3 bases and J by 1 base, with 12 bases between.

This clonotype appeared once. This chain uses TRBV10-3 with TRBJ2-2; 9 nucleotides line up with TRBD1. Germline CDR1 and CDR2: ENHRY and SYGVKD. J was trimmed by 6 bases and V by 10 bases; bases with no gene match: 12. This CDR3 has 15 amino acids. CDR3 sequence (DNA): TGTGCCAGCCGACCCGGGACAGGGAGGGCCGGGGAGCTGTTTTTT. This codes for CASRPGTGRAGELFF.

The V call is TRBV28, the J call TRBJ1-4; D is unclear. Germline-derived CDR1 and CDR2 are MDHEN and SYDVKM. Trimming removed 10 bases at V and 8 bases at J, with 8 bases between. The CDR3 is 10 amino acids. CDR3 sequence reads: CATAGEKLFF. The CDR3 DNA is TGTGCCACCGCTGGAGAAAAACTGTTTTTT.

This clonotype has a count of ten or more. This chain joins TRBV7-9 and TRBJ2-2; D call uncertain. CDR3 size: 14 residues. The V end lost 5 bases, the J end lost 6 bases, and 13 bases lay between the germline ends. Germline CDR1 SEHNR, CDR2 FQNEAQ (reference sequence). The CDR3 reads CASSVGPLPGELFF. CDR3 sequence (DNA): TGTGCCAGCAGCGTGGGCCCTCTCCCCGGGGAGCTGTTTTTT.

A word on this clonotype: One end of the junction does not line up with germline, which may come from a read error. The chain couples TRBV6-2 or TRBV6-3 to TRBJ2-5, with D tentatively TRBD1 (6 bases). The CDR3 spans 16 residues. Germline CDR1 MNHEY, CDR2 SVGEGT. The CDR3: CASSYGGLTGQGTQYF. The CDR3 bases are TGTGCCAGCAGTTACGGGGGCCTTACGGGGCAAGGGACCCAGTACTTC.

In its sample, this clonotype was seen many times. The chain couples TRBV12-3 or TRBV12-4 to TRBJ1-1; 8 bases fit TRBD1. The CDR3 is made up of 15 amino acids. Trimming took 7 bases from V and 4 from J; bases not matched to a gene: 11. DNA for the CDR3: TGTGCCAGCATGACTGACAGGGGTAAGGGCACTGAAGCTTTCTTT. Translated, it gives CASMTDRGKGTEAFF.

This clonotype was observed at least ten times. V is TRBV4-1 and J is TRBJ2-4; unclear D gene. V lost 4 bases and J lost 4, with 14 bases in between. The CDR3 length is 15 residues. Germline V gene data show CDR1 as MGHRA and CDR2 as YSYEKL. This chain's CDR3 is CASSLSRSLKNIQYF. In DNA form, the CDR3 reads TGCGCCAGCAGCCTCTCCCGGAGCCTTAAAAACATTCAGTACTTC.

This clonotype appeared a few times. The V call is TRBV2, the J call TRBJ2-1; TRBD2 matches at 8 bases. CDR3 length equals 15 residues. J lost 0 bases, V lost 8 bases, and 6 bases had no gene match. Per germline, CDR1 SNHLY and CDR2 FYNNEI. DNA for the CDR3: TGTGCCAGCCCCGAGCGGGGGAGCTCCTACAATGAGCAGTTCTTC. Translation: CASPERGSSYNEQFF.

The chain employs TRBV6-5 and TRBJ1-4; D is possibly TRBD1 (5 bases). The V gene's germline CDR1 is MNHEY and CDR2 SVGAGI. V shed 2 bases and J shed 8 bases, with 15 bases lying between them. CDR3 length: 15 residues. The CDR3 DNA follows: TGTGCCAGCAGTTACGCCCCTGGGGCGCGAGAAAAACTGTTTTTT. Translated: CASSYAPGAREKLFF.

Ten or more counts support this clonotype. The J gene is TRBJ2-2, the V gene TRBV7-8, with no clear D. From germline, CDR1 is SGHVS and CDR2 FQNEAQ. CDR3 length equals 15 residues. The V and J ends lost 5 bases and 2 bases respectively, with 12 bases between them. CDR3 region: CASSLWVPNTGELFF. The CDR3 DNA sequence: TGTGCCAGCAGCCTCTGGGTCCCCAACACCGGGGAGCTGTTTTTT.

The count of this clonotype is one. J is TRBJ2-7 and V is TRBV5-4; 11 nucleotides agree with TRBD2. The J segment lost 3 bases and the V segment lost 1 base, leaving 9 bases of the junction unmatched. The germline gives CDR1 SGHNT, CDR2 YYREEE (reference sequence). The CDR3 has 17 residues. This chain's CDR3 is CASSLSSGRHWSYEQYF. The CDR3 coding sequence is TGTGCCAGCAGCTTGTCTAGCGGGAGGCACTGGAGCTACGAGCAGTACTTC. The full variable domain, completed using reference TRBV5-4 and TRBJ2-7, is ETGVTQSPTHLIKTRGQQVTLRCSSQSGHNTVSWYQQALGQGPQFIFQYYREEENGRGNFPPRFSGLQFPNYSSELNVNALELDDSALYLCASSLSSGRHWSYEQYFGPGTRLTVT.

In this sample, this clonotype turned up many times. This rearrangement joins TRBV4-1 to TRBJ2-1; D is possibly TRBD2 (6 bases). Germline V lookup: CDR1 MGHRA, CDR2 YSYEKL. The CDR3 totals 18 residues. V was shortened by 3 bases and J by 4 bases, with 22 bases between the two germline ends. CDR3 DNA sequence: TGCGCCAGCAGCCAGGCCATTTGGGACTTGGGGGTATACAATGAGCAGTTCTTC. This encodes CASSQAIWDLGVYNEQFF.

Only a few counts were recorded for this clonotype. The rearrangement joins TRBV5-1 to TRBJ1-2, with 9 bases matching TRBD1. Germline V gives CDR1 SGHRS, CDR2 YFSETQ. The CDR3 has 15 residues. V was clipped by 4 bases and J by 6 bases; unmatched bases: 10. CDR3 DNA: TGCGCCAGCAGCCCATATACCGGGACAGGGAATGGCTACACCTTC. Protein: CASSPYTGTGNGYTF.

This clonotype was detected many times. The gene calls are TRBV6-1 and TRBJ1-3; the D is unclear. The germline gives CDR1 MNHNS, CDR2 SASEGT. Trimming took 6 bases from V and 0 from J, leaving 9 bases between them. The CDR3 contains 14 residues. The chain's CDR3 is CASSSTDSGNTIYF. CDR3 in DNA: TGTGCCAGCAGCTCCACGGACTCTGGAAACACCATATATTTT.

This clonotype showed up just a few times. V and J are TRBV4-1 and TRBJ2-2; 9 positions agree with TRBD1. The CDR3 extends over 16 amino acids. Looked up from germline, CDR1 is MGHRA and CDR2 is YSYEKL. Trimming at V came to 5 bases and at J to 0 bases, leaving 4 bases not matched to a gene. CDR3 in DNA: TGCGCCAGCAGCACGCGGACAGGGGCGAACACCGGGGAGCTGTTTTTT. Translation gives CASSTRTGANTGELFF.

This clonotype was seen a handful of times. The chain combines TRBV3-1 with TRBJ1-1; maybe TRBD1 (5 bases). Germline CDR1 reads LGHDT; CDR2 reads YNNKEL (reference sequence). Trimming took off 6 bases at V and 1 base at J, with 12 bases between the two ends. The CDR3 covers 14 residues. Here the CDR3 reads CASRKTGPNTEAFF. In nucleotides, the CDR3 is TGTGCCAGCAGGAAAACAGGACCGAACACTGAAGCTTTCTTT.

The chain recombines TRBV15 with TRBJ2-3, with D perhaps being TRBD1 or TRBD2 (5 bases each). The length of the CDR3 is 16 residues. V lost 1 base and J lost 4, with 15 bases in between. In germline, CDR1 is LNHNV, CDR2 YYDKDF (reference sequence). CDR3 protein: CATSRAAGAGPDTQYF. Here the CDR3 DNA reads TGTGCCACCAGCAGAGCGGCCGGGGCAGGGCCAGATACGCAGTATTTT. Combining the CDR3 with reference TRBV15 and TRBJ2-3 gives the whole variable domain DAMVIQNPRYQVTQFGKPVTLSCSQTLNHNVMYWYQQKSSQAPKLLFHYYDKDFNNEADTPDNFQSRRPNTSFCFLDIRSPGLGDTAMYLCATSRAAGAGPDTQYFGPGTRLTVL.

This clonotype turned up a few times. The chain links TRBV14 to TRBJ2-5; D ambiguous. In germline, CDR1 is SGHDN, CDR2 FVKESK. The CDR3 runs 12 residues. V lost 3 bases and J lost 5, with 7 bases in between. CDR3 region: CASSQFRETQYF. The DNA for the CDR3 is TGTGCCAGCAGCCAGTTCCGGGAGACCCAGTACTTC. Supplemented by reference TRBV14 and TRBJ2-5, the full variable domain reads EAGVTQFPSHSVIEKGQTVTLRCDPISGHDNLYWYRRVMGKEIKFLLHFVKESKQDESGMPNNRFLAERTGGTYSTLKVQPAELEDSGVYFCASSQFRETQYFGPGTRLLVL.

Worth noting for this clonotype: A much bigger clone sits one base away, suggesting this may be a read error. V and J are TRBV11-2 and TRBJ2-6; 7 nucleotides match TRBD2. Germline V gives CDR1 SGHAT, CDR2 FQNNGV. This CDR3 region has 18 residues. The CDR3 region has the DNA TGTACCAGCAGCTCGTTACCGTCAAGCGGGGTAGGGGCCAACGTCCTGACTTTC. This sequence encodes CTSSSLPSSGVGANVLTF.

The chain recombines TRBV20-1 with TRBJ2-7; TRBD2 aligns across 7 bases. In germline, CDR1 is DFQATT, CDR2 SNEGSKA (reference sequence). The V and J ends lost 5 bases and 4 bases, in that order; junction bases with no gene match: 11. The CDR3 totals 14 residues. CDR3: CSAWGREGLYEQYF. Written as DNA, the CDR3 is TGCAGTGCTTGGGGCAGGGAGGGACTTTACGAGCAGTACTTC.

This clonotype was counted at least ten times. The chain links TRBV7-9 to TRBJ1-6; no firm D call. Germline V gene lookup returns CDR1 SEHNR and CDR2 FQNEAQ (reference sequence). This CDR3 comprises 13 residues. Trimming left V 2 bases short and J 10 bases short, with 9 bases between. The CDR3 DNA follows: TGTGCCAGCAGCTTATCGACGGGCTCACCCCTCCACTTT. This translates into CASSLSTGSPLHF.